Below, 32 T cell receptor beta chains from the same sample are listed, as sequenced in a study of T cell changes during pregnancy in multiple sclerosis. Measured with immunoSEQ multiplex PCR; TCRdb has only the in-frame clones, and not every one. The sample has 35,000 to 45,000 clones, roughly 88% seen once. Sequenced material: CD8+ T cells from peripheral blood mononuclear cells, taken in the first trimester of pregnancy. Receptor source: a female donor with multiple sclerosis, enrolled in a pregnancy study.

V and J are TRBV2 and TRBJ1-4; D remains unclear. The CDR3 contains 16 residues. V lost 5 bases, J lost 7 bases, and 20 bases lay in between. Germline CDR1 SNHLY, CDR2 FYNNEI. CDR3: CASSLNPGLTVEKLFF. CDR3 nucleotides: TGTGCCAGCAGTCTAAATCCGGGTTTAACGGTTGAAAAACTGTTTTTT. Together with reference TRBV2 and TRBJ1-4, the CDR3 gives the full variable domain: EPEVTQTPSHQVTQMGQEVILRCVPISNHLYFYWYRQILGQKVEFLVSFYNNEISEKSEIFDDQFSVERPDGSNFTLKIRSTKLEDSAMYFCASSLNPGLTVEKLFFGSGTQLSVL.

This clone has only a few counts. This sequence joins TRBV14 and TRBJ1-1; D gene uncertain. The length of the CDR3 is 14 residues. V was trimmed by 7 bases and J by 1 base, leaving 13 bases between them. The V gene's germline CDR1 is SGHDN and CDR2 FVKESK. The CDR3 bases are TGTGCCAGCACCAAAACTGCGGAGAACACTGAAGCTTTCTTT. This sequence encodes CASTKTAENTEAFF.

At least ten counts were recorded for this clone. This chain uses TRBV6-1 with TRBJ2-7; a possible D gene is TRBD1 (5 bases). Trimming removed 5 bases at V and 1 base at J, with 15 bases between. The CDR3 length is 15 residues. Germline V gene sequence: CDR1 MNHNS, CDR2 SASEGT. For the CDR3, the DNA is TGTGCCAGCAGTCAACAAAGGGGCCTATCCTACGAGCAGTACTTC. Translating gives CASSQQRGLSYEQYF.

This chain joins TRBV12-5 and TRBJ1-5; 8 bases map to TRBD1. The CDR3 is 15 amino acids. The ends lost 2 bases at V and 6 bases at J; junction bases unmatched: 6. Germline CDR1 is LGHNT and CDR2 is FRNRAP. CDR3 sequence: CASGLSNGQGQPQHF. The CDR3, as DNA: TGTGCTAGTGGTTTGTCGAACGGACAGGGTCAGCCCCAGCATTTT.

The V call is TRBV9, the J call TRBJ1-2, with TRBD1 matching 7 bases. V shed 0 bases, J shed 3 bases, and the junction held 5 bases outside the gene matches. This CDR3 region has 15 residues. The V gene's germline CDR1 is SGDLS and CDR2 YYNGEE. CDR3 sequence: CASSVGGGRDYGYTF. The CDR3, as DNA: TGTGCCAGCAGCGTAGGAGGGGGCAGAGACTATGGCTACACCTTC.

This chain links TRBV4-2 with TRBJ1-1; D is perhaps TRBD1 (6 bases). The CDR3 length is 14 residues. Trimming shortened V by 3 bases and J by 6 bases, and 14 bases separated the two germline ends. The V gene's germline CDR1 is LGHNA and CDR2 YNFKEQ. This chain's CDR3 is CASSQSQGSAEAFF. DNA for the CDR3: TGTGCCAGCAGCCAGTCACAGGGAAGCGCTGAAGCTTTCTTT.

The rearrangement joins TRBV19 to TRBJ1-5; tentative D call: TRBD1 (6 bases). CDR3 length: 15 residues. V was shortened by 7 bases and J by 0 bases, with 13 bases between the two germline ends. Germline loops: CDR1 LNHDA, CDR2 SQIVND (reference sequence). The CDR3 reads CASTSGHYSNQPQHF. The CDR3 region has the DNA TGTGCCAGTACCTCGGGACATTATAGCAATCAGCCCCAGCATTTT.

V and J are TRBV6-4 and TRBJ1-6; no firm D call. Trimming shortened V by 2 bases and J by 7 bases, and 9 bases separated the two germline ends. The length of the CDR3 is 14 residues. Germline V gene sequence: CDR1 MRHNA, CDR2 SNTAGT. The CDR3 region is CASSDREENSPLHF. CDR3 in DNA: TGTGCCAGCAGTGACAGGGAGGAAAATTCACCCCTCCACTTT.

In its sample, this clone was seen a few times. The chain uses TRBV15 and TRBJ1-2; D might be TRBD1 (6 bases). The CDR3 sequence is 15 residues long. Deletions cut 3 bases from V and 0 bases from J, with 11 bases between. Germline CDR1 is LNHNV and CDR2 is YYDKDF (reference sequence). The CDR3 is CATSRSDSPNYGYTF. As DNA, the CDR3 is TGTGCCACCAGCAGGTCGGACAGTCCTAACTATGGCTACACCTTC. The full variable domain, with the rest looked up from reference TRBV15 and TRBJ1-2, is DAMVIQNPRYQVTQFGKPVTLSCSQTLNHNVMYWYQQKSSQAPKLLFHYYDKDFNNEADTPDNFQSRRPNTSFCFLDIRSPGLGDTAMYLCATSRSDSPNYGYTFGSGTRLTVV.

The chain couples TRBV11-1 to TRBJ2-3, with no clear D. CDR3 length: 14 residues. The ends were cut back, 2 bases at V and 1 base at J, with 7 bases in the middle. Germline V lookup: CDR1 SGHAT, CDR2 FQDESV (reference sequence). The CDR3 sequence: CASSLSPGTDTQYF. CDR3 in DNA: TGTGCCAGCAGCTTATCCCCAGGCACAGATACGCAGTATTTT.

This clone counts as medium-sized (0.01 to 0.1%). The chain joins TRBV4-3 to TRBJ2-5; TRBD2 matches at 7 bases. V gave up 4 bases and J gave up 0 bases; unmatched junction bases: 5. The CDR3 is made up of 15 amino acids. From germline, CDR1 is LGHNA and CDR2 YSLEER. CDR3 coding DNA: TGCGCCAGCAGCCTGTGGCGGGGGAACCAAGAGACCCAGTACTTC. Protein sequence: CASSLWRGNQETQYF.

The CDR3 loop reads CASSVGGPADTQYF. CDR3 sequence (DNA): TGTGCCAGCAGCGTCGGGGGGCCGGCAGATACGCAGTATTTT. The J gene is TRBJ2-3, the V gene TRBV9; D is perhaps TRBD2 (7 bases). The length of the CDR3 is 14 residues. V lost 2 bases and J lost 4, with 11 bases in between. Looked up from germline, CDR1 is SGDLS and CDR2 is YYNGEE.

The chain recombines TRBV7-6 with TRBJ1-1; 10 bases line up with TRBD1. V shed 4 bases and J 5 bases; nucleotides not matched to a gene: 7. The CDR3 length is 15 residues. The germline V gene encodes CDR1 SGHVS and CDR2 FNYEAQ. The CDR3 is CASSSGTGAGTEAFF. The CDR3 nucleotides read TGTGCCAGCAGCTCCGGGACAGGGGCTGGGACTGAAGCTTTCTTT.

This chain joins TRBV5-8 and TRBJ2-7; 9 positions agree with TRBD1. Germline V gene sequence: CDR1 SGHTS, CDR2 YDEGEE. The CDR3 consists of 15 residues. The V and J ends lost 4 bases and 2 bases, in that order; junction bases with no gene match: 7. For the CDR3, the DNA is TGTGCCAGCAGCGAGAAACAGGGGGCACCCTACGAGCAGTACTTC. It encodes CASSEKQGAPYEQYF.

A note on this clone: An end of the junction differs from the germline gene, which may be a read error. The rearrangement links TRBV11-2 to TRBJ2-5; 10 nucleotides line up with TRBD2. The length of the CDR3 is 13 residues. CDR1 is SGHAT and CDR2 is FQNNGV in the germline V gene. CDR3 DNA: TGTGCCAGCAGCTTAGGGACTAGCGGTCTTATCCACTTC. Translated: CASSLGTSGLIHF.

This clone has only one observation. This chain connects TRBV9 to TRBJ2-7; TRBD2 matches 9 bases. The CDR3 consists of 16 residues. Germline assignment: CDR1 SGDLS and CDR2 YYNGEE. The trim removed 4 bases at V and 2 bases at J, leaving 10 bases unmatched. In nucleotides, the CDR3 is TGTGCCAGCAGCAACGAGGGCGGGGGGGGGACCTACGAGCAGTACTTC. This gives the protein CASSNEGGGGTYEQYF.

The chain joins TRBV19 to TRBJ2-3; D might be TRBD2 (7 bases). The V end lost 6 bases, the J end lost 1 base, and 20 bases lay between the germline ends. The CDR3 has 17 amino acids. Germline-derived CDR1 and CDR2 are LNHDA and SQIVND (reference sequence). The DNA for the CDR3 is TGTGCCAGTAGGAGATCAAGGGGGGCGGGGGGCACAGATACGCAGTATTTT. Its translation is CASRRSRGAGGTDTQYF.

V usage is TRBV9 and J usage is TRBJ2-1; D is uncertain. Trimming pared 0 bases from V and 8 bases from J, leaving 6 bases between. The CDR3 consists of 12 residues. Germline lookup yields CDR1 SGDLS and CDR2 YYNGEE. The CDR3 bases are TGTGCCAGCAGCGTAGCTCGAGATGAGCAGTTCTTC. Protein: CASSVARDEQFF.

As DNA, the CDR3 is TGTGCCAGCAGCGCGGACCGGGACAGCACTGAAAAACTGTTTTTT. Translation: CASSADRDSTEKLFF. V usage is TRBV9 and J usage is TRBJ1-4; 7 bases are a match to TRBD1. Germline V CDR1 and CDR2: SGDLS, YYNGEE. V shed 3 bases and J 7 bases; nucleotides not matched to a gene: 9. CDR3 length: 15 residues.

The chain links TRBV4-3 to TRBJ2-2, with 8 positions matching TRBD1. Germline V gene data show CDR1 as LGHNA and CDR2 as YSLEER. The CDR3 length is 16 residues. The V gene end was trimmed by 0 bases and the J gene end by 3 bases; junction bases not matched to a gene: 3. CDR3 bases: TGCGCCAGCAGCCAAGACGGACAGGGTGACACCGGGGAGCTGTTTTTT. Translation: CASSQDGQGDTGELFF.

V and J are TRBV6-5 and TRBJ2-1, with D possibly matching TRBD2 (6 bases). The CDR3 totals 15 residues. CDR1 and CDR2 from the germline V gene are MNHEY and SVGAGI. Trimming took 2 bases from V and 4 from J, leaving 12 bases between them. In DNA form, the CDR3 reads TGTGCCAGCAGTTACGGCGGGGCGGTATACAATGAGCAGTTCTTC. It encodes CASSYGGAVYNEQFF.

This sequence joins TRBV7-3 and TRBJ2-3, with 10 bases matching TRBD2. Germline lookup yields CDR1 SGHTA and CDR2 FQGTGA. The CDR3 runs 14 residues. Unmatched junction bases numbered 1, after V lost 1 base and J lost 6 bases. The chain's CDR3 is CASSLISGGDTQYF. CDR3 coding DNA: TGTGCCAGCAGCTTAATTAGCGGGGGGGATACGCAGTATTTT.

This chain uses TRBV11-2 with TRBJ2-5; D remains unclear. Per the germline V gene, CDR1 is SGHAT and CDR2 is FQNNGV. The CDR3 runs 14 residues. V was clipped by 2 bases and J by 1 base, with 8 bases between them. The CDR3 nucleotides are TGTGCCAGCAGCTTATTGCCTACCCAAGAGACCCAGTACTTC. It yields the protein CASSLLPTQETQYF.

The rearrangement uses TRBV10-3 and TRBJ2-1; 8 bases are a match to TRBD1. The CDR3 totals 15 residues. V trimming: 7 bases; J trimming: 3 bases; junction bases outside the gene matches: 8. The germline V gene encodes CDR1 ENHRY and CDR2 SYGVKD. In nucleotides, the CDR3 is TGTGCCATCATGATGACAGGGGCCCTCTACAATGAGCAGTTCTTC. It is translated as CAIMMTGALYNEQFF.

The V call is TRBV6-4, the J call TRBJ2-3; 8 bases line up with TRBD1. The V gene end was trimmed by 3 bases and the J gene end by 4 bases; junction bases not matched to a gene: 6. The CDR3 is made up of 15 amino acids. Germline CDR1 is MRHNA and CDR2 is SNTAGT. Here the CDR3 reads CASSEAGGGADTQYF. The CDR3 DNA follows: TGTGCCAGCAGTGAGGCAGGGGGCGGCGCAGATACGCAGTATTTT.

Only one count was recorded for this clone. The gene calls are TRBV7-3 and TRBJ2-2; possibly TRBD1 for D (6 bases). This CDR3 is 15 amino acids long. V lost 8 bases and J lost 0, with 13 bases in between. Germline V lookup: CDR1 SGHTA, CDR2 FQGTGA. CDR3 residues: CASHPGTSNTGELFF. The DNA for the CDR3 is TGTGCCAGCCACCCCGGGACATCGAACACCGGGGAGCTGTTTTTT.

V gene TRBV9 combines with J gene TRBJ2-7; 7 bases fit TRBD2. The CDR3 sequence is 15 residues long. With 4 bases clipped from V and 5 bases from J, the junction kept 12 bases outside the gene matches. The germline V gene has CDR1 SGDLS and CDR2 YYNGEE. The CDR3 coding sequence is TGTGCCAGCAGCCCGTGGGGGGGGAAGTTGGACGAGCAGTACTTC. Its protein product is CASSPWGGKLDEQYF.

The chain links TRBV6-5 to TRBJ1-4; tentatively, D is TRBD1 (5 bases). Germline V CDR1 and CDR2: MNHEY, SVGAGI. The CDR3 consists of 15 residues. Trimming left V 8 bases short and J 1 base short, with 14 bases between. CDR3 coding DNA: TGTGCCAGCCTCCCGGGACTTCAAACTAATGAAAAACTGTTTTTT. Translation gives CASLPGLQTNEKLFF.

The rearrangement joins TRBV27 to TRBJ2-5; D is possibly TRBD2 (6 bases). This CDR3 comprises 14 residues. The germline V gene has CDR1 MNHEY and CDR2 SMNVEV (reference sequence). Trimming took 7 bases from V and 1 from J, leaving 13 bases between them. CDR3 sequence (DNA): TGTGCCAGCAAGGGCAAGGGACTCCAAGAGACCCAGTACTTC. It encodes CASKGKGLQETQYF.

This clone was picked up a small number of times. The rearrangement joins TRBV14 to TRBJ1-3; D gene uncertain. Germline CDR1 SGHDN, CDR2 FVKESK. The CDR3 totals 11 residues. V lost 6 bases and J 4 bases, leaving 4 bases between the germline ends. CDR3 coding DNA: TGTGCCAGCAGTCCGGGAAACACCATATATTTT. This translates into CASSPGNTIYF. Supplemented by reference TRBV14 and TRBJ1-3, the full variable domain reads EAGVTQFPSHSVIEKGQTVTLRCDPISGHDNLYWYRRVMGKEIKFLLHFVKESKQDESGMPNNRFLAERTGGTYSTLKVQPAELEDSGVYFCASSPGNTIYFGEGSWLTVV.

The chain recombines TRBV7-9 with TRBJ2-3; D might be TRBD2 (5 bases). Germline values: CDR1 SEHNR, CDR2 FQNEAQ (reference sequence). V was shortened by 5 bases and J by 9 bases, with 12 bases between the two germline ends. The CDR3 runs to 12 residues. CDR3: CASSTGLPTQYF. The DNA of the CDR3 is TGTGCCAGCAGCACTGGACTGCCCACGCAGTATTTT.

The chain combines TRBV4-1 with TRBJ1-6, with 7 bases lining up with TRBD1. The CDR3 runs to 20 residues. The germline V gene has CDR1 MGHRA and CDR2 YSYEKL. V shed 1 base, J shed 7 bases, and the junction held 19 bases outside the gene matches. This CDR3 reads CASSQVESRTGRVENSPLHF. The DNA for the CDR3 is TGCGCCAGCAGCCAAGTAGAGTCGAGGACAGGTCGTGTTGAAAATTCACCCCTCCACTTT.